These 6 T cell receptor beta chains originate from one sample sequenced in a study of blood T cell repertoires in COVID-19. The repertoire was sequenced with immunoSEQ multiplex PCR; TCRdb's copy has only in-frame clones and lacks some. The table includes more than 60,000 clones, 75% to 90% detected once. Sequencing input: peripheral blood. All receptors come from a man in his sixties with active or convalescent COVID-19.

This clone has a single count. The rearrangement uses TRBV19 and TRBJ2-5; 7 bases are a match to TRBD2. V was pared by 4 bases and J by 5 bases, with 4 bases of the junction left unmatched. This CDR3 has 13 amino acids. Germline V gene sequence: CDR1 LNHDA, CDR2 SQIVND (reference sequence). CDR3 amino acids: CASSTGGEETQYF. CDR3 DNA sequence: TGTGCCAGTAGTACGGGGGGAGAGGAGACCCAGTACTTC.

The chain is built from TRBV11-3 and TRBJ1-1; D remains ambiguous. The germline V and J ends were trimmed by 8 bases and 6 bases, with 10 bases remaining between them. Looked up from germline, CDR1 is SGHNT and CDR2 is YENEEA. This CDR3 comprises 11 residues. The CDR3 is CASERRAEAFF. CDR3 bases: TGTGCCAGCGAGAGACGGGCTGAAGCTTTCTTT.

The CDR3 bases are TGTGCCACCAGCAGAGGCGGGACAGGAGGTCGGGAGCAGTACTTC. It translates to CATSRGGTGGREQYF. J is TRBJ2-7 and V is TRBV15; 8 bases are a match to TRBD1. Germline CDR1 LNHNV, CDR2 YYDKDF (reference sequence). The CDR3 extends over 15 amino acids. J lost 7 bases, V lost 1 base, and 9 bases had no gene match.

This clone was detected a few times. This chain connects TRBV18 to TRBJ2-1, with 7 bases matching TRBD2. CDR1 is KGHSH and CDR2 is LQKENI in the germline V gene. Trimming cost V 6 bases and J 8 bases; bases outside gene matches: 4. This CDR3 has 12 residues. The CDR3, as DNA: TGTGCCAGCTCCTGGGGGAGGGATGAGCAGTTCTTC. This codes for CASSWGRDEQFF.

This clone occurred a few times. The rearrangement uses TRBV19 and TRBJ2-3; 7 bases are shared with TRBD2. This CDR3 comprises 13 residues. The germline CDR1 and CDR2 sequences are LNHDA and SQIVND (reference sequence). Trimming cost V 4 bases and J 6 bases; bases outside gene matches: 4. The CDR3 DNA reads TGTGCCAGTAGTAAAAGGGAGGGTGATACGCAGTATTTT. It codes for CASSKREGDTQYF.

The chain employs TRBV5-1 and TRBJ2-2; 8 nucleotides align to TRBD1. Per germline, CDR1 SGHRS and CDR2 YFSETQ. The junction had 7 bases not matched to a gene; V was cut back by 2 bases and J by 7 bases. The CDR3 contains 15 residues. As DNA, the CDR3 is TGCGCCAGCAGCTTAAGGACAGGGTCGGACGGGGAGCTGTTTTTT. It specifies CASSLRTGSDGELFF.